This T cell receptor beta chain was captured by sequencing in a study of beta chain features in type 1 diabetes. Study-wide results and limits: A greater similarity of naive, central memory and Treg TCRB repertoires was seen among patients than among healthy donors.

The authors obtained over 95% purity in all sorted populations. This clone was detected only once. What it binds is unknown. Expressed TCRB transcripts were sequenced after all isolated RNA was converted to cDNA. The assay was immunoSEQ multiplex PCR, and TCRdb's table has in-frame clones only and misses some. Of 250,000 or so clones listed, 25% to 35% are singletons. Germline V gene data show CDR1 as SGHDN and CDR2 as FVKESK. Losses at the gene ends were 3 bases for V and 6 bases for J; bases not matched to a gene: 7. CDR3 length equals 15 residues. Specimen: central memory CD4+ T cells from blood. The receptor's source is a man between 25 and 39 years old in good health. This chain links TRBV14 with TRBJ2-3; TRBD2 matches 9 bases. CDR3 in amino acids: CASSQIAGAGDTQYF. CDR3 sequence (DNA): TGTGCCAGCAGCCAGATAGCGGGAGCGGGGGATACGCAGTATTTT. The variable domain in full, completed from reference TRBV14 and TRBJ2-3, reads EAGVTQFPSHSVIEKGQTVTLRCDPISGHDNLYWYRRVMGKEIKFLLHFVKESKQDESGMPNNRFLAERTGGTYSTLKVQPAELEDSGVYFCASSQIAGAGDTQYFGPGTRLTVL.